The present T cell receptor beta chain was sequenced within a study of T cells in Graves' hyperthyroidism and ophthalmopathy. From RNA transcripts, TCR beta CDR3 regions were amplified. Using the HTBI primer set, a first-round RT-PCR was run on the TCR CDR3. TCRdb re-called the multiplex PCR reads through MiXCR, storing one row per CDR3 protein. The data show 300,000 to 450,000 distinct CDR3 sequences, about 14% seen once. Germline CDR1 reads SGDLS; CDR2 reads YYNGEE. The J segment lost 4 bases and the V segment lost 0 bases, leaving 4 bases of the junction unmatched. The CDR3 covers 15 residues. This clonotype has a handful of counts. Researchers barred patients who had uncontrolled infection, other autoimmune disease, pregnancy or lactation.

The chain couples TRBV9 to TRBJ2-1; 7 bases agree with TRBD2. The sequencing input was blood. The sequence came from a young woman with Graves' ophthalmopathy. The CDR3 sequence is CASSVDGGRYNEQFF. The CDR3 DNA sequence: TGTGCCAGCAGCGTAGACGGGGGGAGGTACAATGAGCAGTTCTTC.